These 8 T cell receptor beta chains came from one sample sequenced in a study of tumor and adjacent non-tumor tissue in lung cancer. TCRbeta libraries were built with three rounds of nested PCR, modified from ARM-PCR. Via MiXCR, TCRdb re-called the multiplex PCR reads, giving one row per CDR3 protein. Found here are roughly 70,000 distinct CDR3 sequences, approximately 73% of them singletons; the top ten hold approximately 30%. No cell sorting was done before RNA was extracted from the tissue. The sample taken for sequencing was lung tumor tissue. Receptor source: a man aged 55 to 70 with non-small cell lung cancer.

Worth noting for this clonotype: A read error may account for a junction end that differs from germline. This chain connects TRBV29-1 to TRBJ1-1; D is unclear. This CDR3 is 12 amino acids long. From germline, CDR1 is SQVTM and CDR2 ANQGSEA. The CDR3 is CSVVPMNTEACF. The CDR3 DNA reads TGCAGCGTTGTGCCAATGAACACTGAAGCTTGCTTC.

Concerning this clonotype: Germline is not matched at one junction end, which may reflect a read error. The V gene is TRBV7-9, the J gene TRBJ1-5; D is uncertain. The CDR3 runs 14 residues. Germline CDR1 SEHNR, CDR2 FQNEAQ (reference sequence). The CDR3: CACSQDGNNQPQHF. CDR3 nucleotides: TGTGCCTGCAGCCAGGACGGTAACAATCAGCCCCAGCATTTT.

Comment on this clonotype: One end of the junction varies from germline; a read error may be responsible. The genes are TRBV20-1 and TRBJ1-1; TRBD1 matches at 7 bases. The CDR3 loop spans 14 amino acids. Per germline, CDR1 DFQATT and CDR2 SNEGSKA (reference sequence). CDR3 protein: CNAVSRGMNTKAFF. For the CDR3, the DNA is TGCAATGCTGTCTCCAGGGGGATGAACACTAAAGCTTTCTTT.

As concerns this clonotype: The junction does not match germline at one end; this may be a read error. The chain carries TRBV5-4 and TRBJ2-3, with a weak D call TRBD2 (6 bases). Germline-derived CDR1 and CDR2 are SGHNT and YYREEE (reference sequence). This CDR3 contains 16 residues. CDR3 region: CASRPIEREPGDTQYF. The DNA of the CDR3 is TGTGCCAGCAGGCCTATCGAGCGTGAGCCGGGAGATACGCAATATTTT.

A remark on this clonotype: At one end the junction does not follow the germline gene, possibly because of a read error. The J gene is TRBJ1-2, the V gene TRBV6-5, with TRBD1 identical over 9 bases. Germline values: CDR1 MNHEY, CDR2 SVGAGI. The CDR3 runs 13 residues. The CDR3 is CASNYGTGSGYAF. In DNA, the CDR3 is TGTGCCAGCAATTACGGGACAGGGAGTGGCTACGCCTTC.

The sample holds a few counts of this clonotype. A much larger clone lies a single base off, so this may be a read error. The rearrangement joins TRBV5-4 to TRBJ2-1; 9 nucleotides agree with TRBD2. The V gene's germline CDR1 is SGHNT and CDR2 YYREEE (reference sequence). The CDR3 has 15 amino acids. The V segment lost 8 bases and the J segment 2 bases; nucleotides outside the gene matches: 8. The DNA of the CDR3 is TGTGCCAGGAGCCAGGAGCGGGAGGCCTACAATGAGCAGTTCTTC. Its translation: CARSQEREAYNEQFF.

To note about this clonotype: Since no conserved phenylalanine or tryptophan closes the CDR3, a read error is the likely cause. The chain is built from TRBV6-1 and TRBJ2-3, with D maybe TRBD1 (5 bases). Germline CDR1 MNHNS, CDR2 SASEGT. This CDR3 is 15 amino acids long. Here the CDR3 DNA reads TGCGCCAGCAGGATACAGGCAGGGAGCACAGATACGCAGTATATT. This translates into CASRIQAGSTDTQYI.

The chain links TRBV6-1 to TRBJ1-1; D is unclear. The CDR3 extends over 11 amino acids. The V end was cut by 8 bases, the J end by 7 bases, with 11 bases between. Germline assignment: CDR1 MNHNS and CDR2 SASEGT. The CDR3 bases are TGTGCCAGCCTCATGAAAAATGAAGCTTTCTTT. Protein product: CASLMKNEAFF.